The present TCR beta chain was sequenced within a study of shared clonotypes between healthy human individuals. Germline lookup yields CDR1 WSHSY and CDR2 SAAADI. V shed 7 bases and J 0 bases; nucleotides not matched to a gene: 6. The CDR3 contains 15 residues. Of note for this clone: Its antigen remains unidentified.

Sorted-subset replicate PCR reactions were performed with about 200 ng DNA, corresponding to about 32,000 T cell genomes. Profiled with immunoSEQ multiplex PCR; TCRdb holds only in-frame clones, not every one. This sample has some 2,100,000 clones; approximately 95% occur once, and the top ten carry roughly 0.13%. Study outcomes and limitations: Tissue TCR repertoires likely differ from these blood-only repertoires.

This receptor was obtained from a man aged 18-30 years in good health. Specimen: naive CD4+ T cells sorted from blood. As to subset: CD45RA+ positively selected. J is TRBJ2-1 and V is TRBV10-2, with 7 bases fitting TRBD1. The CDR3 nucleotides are TGCGCCAGCACCGTGGACAGGTCCTCCTACAATGAGCAGTTCTTC. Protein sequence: CASTVDRSSYNEQFF.